Sequencing of this T cell receptor beta chain was carried out in a study of blood T cell repertoires in COVID-19 (dated by TCRdb to 2020 to 2021). For context, the study as a whole: Samples from collaborators originated in the United States, Italy and Spain and spanned both the acute and convalescent phases of COVID-19. The prospective study material was composed of cDNA or gDNA derived from T cells, B-cell-depleted T cells, or PBMCs. The dataset comprised deeply sampled blood TCRbeta repertoires from subjects exposed to, actively infected with, or recovered from COVID-19. The repertoires were released in a freely available public database intended as a resource for research on the immune response to SARS-CoV-2. Samples were obtained from the ongoing ImmuneRACE study (first 160 participants) and from about 1,300 subjects provided by 6 global collaborators. Sample metadata almost always included a de-identified subject ID, COVID-19 status, age in years and sex. Where available, HLA class I and class II types were obtained from metadata supplied by the sample provider rather than from assay-based typing.

TCRbeta CDR3 regions were amplified from genomic DNA using the immunoSEQ Assay, a bias-controlled multiplex PCR. The original pipeline was this. The number of nucleated cells in each sample was estimated from the amplification of reference gene primers within the assay. To quantify the absolute abundance of each unique TCRbeta CDR3 rearrangement, sequence reads were collapsed and filtered. For each sample, productive Simpson clonality was calculated as the square root of Simpson's diversity index across productive rearrangements. The table was pulled from immuneACCESS by TCRdb, which kept in-frame rearrangements only. Such tables lose some clones; where checked, under half of the loss comes from unresolved V genes, and the rest has no known cause. The D gene and trimming were derived from the DNA, and the V and J assignments and clone size from that table. The sample table contains about 150,000 clones; only one count was recorded for over 65% of them. The ten largest make up roughly 1.7% of the sample.

About this clone itself: Its recognized antigen is unknown. Nothing much larger sits one base from this clone, and base qualities are not available.

Whole blood was collected in K2EDTA tubes by collaborating institutions according to the institutions' own protocols. For TCRbeta analysis, collaborators shipped samples in one of three forms: frozen whole blood, isolated PBMCs, or DNA extracted from either of those sample types. Paper-wide results and their limitations: The quantity of clinical and demographic metadata differed by source and by participant and was supplied without curation.

For CDR1 and CDR2, the germline V gene lists MNHNS and SASEGT. Trimming at the junction amounts to 2 bases on V and 6 bases on J, and the germline ends lie 10 bases apart. The CDR3 goes from the cysteine to the phenylalanine over 13 residues. Kept here is only the CDR3 DNA, which spans 39 bases and is read in frame from base 1. The receptor chain draws on TRBV6-1 and TRBJ1-1, with the D gene too uncertain to name. The TCR originated in a man aged 80 or over with acute or convalescent COVID-19. Sample: peripheral blood. The nucleotide sequence is given as TGTGCCAGCAGTGAACCCGAGCGGGCTGAAGCTTTCTTT. This translates into CASSEPERAEAFF.